This T cell receptor beta chain was observed in a study of glioma-infiltrating T cells. With 9 bases removed from V and 3 bases from J, the gap between germline ends came to 17 bases. The CDR3 length is 14 residues. CDR1 is MNHEY, CDR2 SVGAGI, per germline. TCR alpha and beta CDR3 regions were amplified from RNA using iRepertoire nested multiplex PCR. Via MiXCR, TCRdb re-called the multiplex PCR reads, giving one row per CDR3 protein. The sample yields tens of thousands of distinct CDR3 sequences, around a quarter seen once. The chain has TRBV6-5 and TRBJ1-1, with D possibly being TRBD1 (6 bases). The sequence was collected from a human donor with low-grade glioma or glioblastoma, undergoing nonglioma brain surgery, or in good health (not recorded which). Sample: glioma tissue, nonneoplastic brain tissue, or PBMCs (not recorded which). This CDR3 reads CASSYRVEDTEAFF. As DNA, the CDR3 is TGTGCCAGTTCTTACAGGGTAGAGGACACTGAAGCTTTCTTT.